Presented here are 23 T cell receptor beta chains from one specimen sequenced in a study of blood T cell repertoires in COVID-19. Clones were sequenced by immunoSEQ multiplex PCR, and TCRdb holds only the in-frame ones, with some missing. The data contain around 500,000 clones, approximately 90% of them singletons. Sequenced: PBMCs or T cells enriched from blood (not recorded which). These receptors all stem from a woman aged 60 to 75 who had recovered from COVID-19.

The chain couples TRBV11-2 to TRBJ1-5; no reliable D call. Trimming took 4 bases from V and 0 from J, leaving 7 bases between them. This CDR3 contains 14 residues. Germline V lookup: CDR1 SGHAT, CDR2 FQNNGV. In DNA, the CDR3 is TGTGCCAGCAGCTCAGGCCTTAGCAATCAGCCCCAGCATTTT. Translated, it gives CASSSGLSNQPQHF.

The CDR3: CASSLVLQGSEQYF. The CDR3 DNA reads TGTGCCAGCAGCTTGGTGTTACAGGGGAGCGAGCAGTACTTC. The chain carries TRBV5-5 and TRBJ2-7; the match to TRBD1 covers 7 bases. The CDR3 is made up of 14 amino acids. J lost 6 bases, V lost 0 bases, and 6 bases had no gene match. Germline assignment: CDR1 SGHKS and CDR2 YYEKEE (reference sequence).

This chain uses TRBV6-5 with TRBJ1-6; D perhaps matches TRBD1 (5 bases). Trimming removed 1 base at V and 10 bases at J, with 17 bases between. Germline values: CDR1 MNHEY, CDR2 SVGAGI. The CDR3 covers 16 residues. The CDR3 DNA is TGTGCCAGCAGTTACTTCGGGGGAGGGTCATTGTCACCCCTCCACTTT. This codes for CASSYFGGGSLSPLHF.

As for this clone: Other DNA sequences within the sample encode an identical CDR3. The V gene is TRBV5-1, the J gene TRBJ2-5; TRBD1 matches 8 bases. Germline CDR1 SGHRS, CDR2 YFSETQ. This CDR3 has 14 residues. The V gene end was trimmed by 4 bases and the J gene end by 1 base; junction bases not matched to a gene: 3. The CDR3 sequence: CASSPGTGQETQYF. CDR3 sequence (DNA): TGCGCCAGCAGCCCTGGGACAGGCCAAGAGACCCAGTACTTC. Drawing the rest from reference TRBV5-1 and TRBJ2-5, the complete variable domain is KAGVTQTPRYLIKTRGQQVTLSCSPISGHRSVSWYQQTPGQGLQFLFEYFSETQRNKGNFPGRFSGRQFSNSRSEMNVSTLELGDSALYLCASSPGTGQETQYFGPGTRLLVL.

With respect to this clone: Other DNA sequences within the sample encode an identical CDR3. The chain combines TRBV3-1 (or the pseudogene TRBV3-2) with TRBJ1-2; D ambiguous. Germline V gene data show CDR1 as LGHDT and CDR2 as YNNKEL (reference sequence). V lost 1 base and J lost 2, with 11 bases in between. The CDR3 sequence is 15 residues long. CDR3 DNA sequence: TGTGCCAGCAGCCAAGGGGCCGGTGGCAACTATGGCTACACCTTC. Residues: CASSQGAGGNYGYTF.

V usage is TRBV4-1 and J usage is TRBJ2-1; a possible D gene is TRBD1 (5 bases). The V end was cut by 2 bases, the J end by 8 bases, with 13 bases between. Germline lookup yields CDR1 MGHRA and CDR2 YSYEKL. This CDR3 spans 14 amino acids. CDR3 in DNA: TGCGCCAGCAGCCAATTTGGGGCCTCTGATGAGCAGTTCTTC. It encodes CASSQFGASDEQFF.

This rearrangement joins TRBV10-3 to TRBJ2-2, with TRBD1 identical over 7 bases. J was trimmed by 0 bases and V by 2 bases; bases with no gene match: 3. Germline CDR1 ENHRY, CDR2 SYGVKD. This CDR3 comprises 16 residues. CDR3 coding DNA: TGTGCCATCAGTGAGAAAGGGGGCCCGAACACCGGGGAGCTGTTTTTT. Translated, it gives CAISEKGGPNTGELFF.

This rearrangement joins TRBV27 to TRBJ1-6; D is possibly TRBD1 (5 bases). The germline CDR1 and CDR2 sequences are MNHEY and SMNVEV (reference sequence). CDR3 length equals 17 residues. Trimming pared 2 bases from V and 4 bases from J, leaving 15 bases between. The CDR3 nucleotides read TGTGCCAGCAGTTTAGTGGCCCAGGGCCAATATAATTCACCCCTCCACTTT. Its translation: CASSLVAQGQYNSPLHF.

The chain uses TRBV21-1 and TRBJ2-7; the D call in the table, TRBD1, was not verified against the DNA. TRBV21-1 is tagged as a pseudogene. This CDR3 is built from 13 residues. CDR3 nucleotides: TGTGCCAGCAGCAACAGGGATCCCTACGAGCAGTACGTC. Protein product: CASSNRDPYEQYV.

This chain's CDR3 is CASSVELEKTQYF. CDR3 DNA: TGTGCCAGCAGCGTAGAGCTGGAGAAGACCCAGTACTTC. The gene calls are TRBV9 and TRBJ2-5; D remains unclear. The germline CDR1 and CDR2 sequences are SGDLS and YYNGEE. V dropped 0 bases and J dropped 6 bases, with 9 bases sitting between them. This CDR3 comprises 13 residues.

The V gene is TRBV6-5, the J gene TRBJ1-6; D uncertain. Germline V CDR1 and CDR2: MNHEY, SVGAGI. CDR3 length: 14 amino acids. The germline V and J ends were trimmed by 6 bases and 8 bases, with 14 bases remaining between them. The CDR3 protein is CASRRTPNDSPLHF. CDR3 nucleotide sequence: TGTGCCAGCAGGAGGACTCCTAACGATTCACCCCTCCACTTT.

The rearrangement links TRBV28 to TRBJ2-3, with 11 nucleotides matching TRBD2. CDR1 is MDHEN and CDR2 is SYDVKM in the germline V gene. The junction had 13 bases not matched to a gene; V was cut back by 5 bases and J by 6 bases. The CDR3 loop spans 17 amino acids. CDR3 in amino acids: CASSLPVSGGAGDTQYF. The CDR3 DNA reads as TGTGCCAGCAGTCTACCCGTTAGCGGGGGGGCTGGGGATACGCAGTATTTT.

The chain employs TRBV30 and TRBJ2-1; tentatively, D is TRBD2 (6 bases). CDR1 is GTSNPN and CDR2 is SVGIG in the germline V gene (reference sequence). CDR3 length equals 13 residues. V lost 0 bases to trimming and J lost 8 bases, with 11 bases between them. CDR3 sequence: CAWSVSSGDEQFF. The CDR3 DNA reads as TGTGCCTGGAGTGTATCTTCGGGGGATGAGCAGTTCTTC. Full variable domain (missing parts from reference TRBV30 and TRBJ2-1): SQTIHQWPATLVQPVGSPLSLECTVEGTSNPNLYWYRQAAGRGLQLLFYSVGIGQISSEVPQNLSASRPQDRQFILSSKKLLLSDSGFYLCAWSVSSGDEQFFGPGTRLTVL.

The chain has TRBV11-2 and TRBJ2-3; the match to TRBD2 covers 8 bases. This CDR3 is 13 amino acids long. Germline V gene lookup returns CDR1 SGHAT and CDR2 FQNNGV. Trimming cost V 4 bases and J 13 bases; bases outside gene matches: 10. DNA of the CDR3: TGTGCCAGCAGCTACCTCTTAGCGGGGCAGGAGTATTTT. Translation gives CASSYLLAGQEYF.

This clone was recorded only once. V gene TRBV6-5 combines with J gene TRBJ1-6, with 7 bases identical to TRBD1. V lost 6 bases, J lost 9 bases, and 5 bases stayed unmatched. The CDR3 is made up of 13 amino acids. CDR1 and CDR2 (germline): MNHEY, SVGAGI. In nucleotides, the CDR3 is TGTGCCAGCAGAACAGGGGAGAGTTCACCCCTCCACTTT. As protein: CASRTGESSPLHF.

The chain has TRBV7-2 and TRBJ2-1; TRBD2 matches at 9 bases. This CDR3 contains 15 residues. CDR1 is SGHTA and CDR2 is FQGNSA in the germline V gene. V was pared by 1 base and J by 9 bases, with 7 bases of the junction left unmatched. The CDR3 coding sequence is TGTGCCAGCAGCTTAGGTATTAGCGGGGGTGTTGAGCAGTTCTTC. Translating it yields CASSLGISGGVEQFF.

This chain links TRBV6-5 with TRBJ1-1; D possibly corresponds to TRBD1 (6 bases). With 0 bases removed from V and 4 bases from J, the gap between germline ends came to 12 bases. The CDR3 consists of 15 residues. Germline CDR1 is MNHEY and CDR2 is SVGAGI. This chain's CDR3 is CASSYSIWGRTEAFF. The CDR3 DNA follows: TGTGCCAGCAGTTACTCGATCTGGGGGCGCACTGAAGCTTTCTTT.

The chain is built from TRBV2 and TRBJ2-2, with 12 bases fitting TRBD2. J was trimmed by 7 bases and V by 2 bases; bases with no gene match: 11. CDR3 length: 18 residues. CDR1 SNHLY and CDR2 FYNNEI come from the germline V gene. The CDR3 DNA is TGTGCCAGCAGTGAACGTAGAAGACTAGCGGGGGCGGTCGGGGAGCTGTTTTTT. Residues: CASSERRRLAGAVGELFF.

This chain links TRBV3-1 (or the pseudogene TRBV3-2) with TRBJ1-4; D is uncertain. Germline CDR1 reads LGHDT; CDR2 reads YNNKEL (reference sequence). Trimming took off 1 base at V and 0 bases at J, with 9 bases between the two ends. This CDR3 has 16 residues. DNA of the CDR3: TGTGCCAGCAGCCAAGCTTTAGGAGCAACTAATGAAAAACTGTTTTTT. Its translation: CASSQALGATNEKLFF.

The gene calls are TRBV19 and TRBJ1-3; possible D gene TRBD1, 6 bases. The CDR3 contains 18 residues. With 7 bases removed from V and 0 bases from J, the gap between germline ends came to 22 bases. CDR1 and CDR2 from the germline V gene are LNHDA and SQIVND (reference sequence). The CDR3 nucleotides read TGTGCCAGTACCCTAGCGGGGGCAGGGGACCACTCTGGAAACACCATATATTTT. Translation gives CASTLAGAGDHSGNTIYF.

This chain joins TRBV5-1 and TRBJ1-3; no clear D gene. There are 14 residues in the CDR3. Trimming stripped 4 bases from V and 2 bases from J, with 10 bases between. Germline CDR1 and CDR2: SGHRS and YFSETQ. The CDR3 DNA follows: TGCGCCAGCAGCGTTGGAGGGACTGGAAACACCATATATTTT. It encodes CASSVGGTGNTIYF.

The CDR3: CASSSSRRGEKLFF. DNA for the CDR3: TGTGCCAGCAGCTCGTCTCGGCGAGGGGAAAAACTGTTTTTT. The chain uses TRBV5-4 and TRBJ1-4; D gene unclear. The CDR3 totals 14 residues. The V end was cut by 3 bases, the J end by 8 bases, with 14 bases between. Germline CDR1 is SGHNT and CDR2 is YYREEE (reference sequence).

The chain carries TRBV24-1 and TRBJ1-4, with D maybe TRBD1 (5 bases). The CDR3 runs to 13 residues. Germline-derived CDR1 and CDR2 are KGHDR and SFDVKD. Trimming left V 8 bases short and J 4 bases short, with 10 bases between. This chain's CDR3 is CATNGADNEKLFF. CDR3 nucleotide sequence: TGTGCCACCAATGGGGCGGATAATGAAAAACTGTTTTTT.